Below, 13 T cell receptor beta chains from the same sample are listed, as sequenced in a study of persistence of HIV-infected CD4 T cells. The libraries were made with immunoSEQ version 4 in survey mode. The data were produced by immunoSEQ multiplex PCR, yet TCRdb's version contains in-frame clones alone and is incomplete. Among about 25,000 clones listed, 74% were seen once. Cells were stimulated with overlapping HIV-1 Gag 15-mer peptides. CD4+ T cells upregulating both CD40 ligand and CD69 were sorted as responding cells. These receptors' antigens are unknown. The specimen was CD4+ T cells sorted from PBMCs after roughly 18-hour stimulation, collected from a patient who received antiretroviral therapy. The source is an adult man with HIV who was CMV-seropositive.

V usage is TRBV7-7 and J usage is TRBJ2-3; 15 bases agree with TRBD2. J was trimmed by 6 bases and V by 5 bases; bases with no gene match: 15. The germline V gene has CDR1 SSHAT and CDR2 FNYEAQ (reference sequence). The CDR3 runs 19 residues. CDR3 sequence: CASSPSPRTSGGAGDTQYF. CDR3 coding DNA: TGTGCCAGCAGCCCTAGCCCTAGGACTAGCGGGGGGGCCGGGGATACGCAGTATTTT.

This clone was counted a few times. DNA of the CDR3: TGTGCCAGCACCCCGGAGTGGGAGAAGAACGGGGAGCTGTTTTTT. This gives the protein CASTPEWEKNGELFF. The V gene is TRBV5-5, the J gene TRBJ2-2; D is possibly TRBD2 (5 bases). Germline-derived CDR1 and CDR2 are SGHKS and YYEKEE (reference sequence). This CDR3 has 15 residues. V was pared by 6 bases and J by 7 bases, with 19 bases between.

V gene TRBV10-2 combines with J gene TRBJ1-1; weak D call: TRBD1 (6 bases). The CDR3 contains 12 residues. The germline V gene has CDR1 WSHSY and CDR2 SAAADI. V was cut by 7 bases and J by 3 bases, with 9 bases left in between. CDR3 protein: CASKAGDTEAFF. The CDR3 nucleotides read TGCGCCAGCAAGGCAGGGGACACTGAAGCTTTCTTT.

By sample share, this clone is medium-sized (0.01 to 0.1%). The chain is built from TRBV28 and TRBJ2-7; 12 bases are shared with TRBD1. J lost 4 bases, V lost 8 bases, and 6 bases had no gene match. CDR1 and CDR2 from the germline V gene are MDHEN and SYDVKM. The CDR3 extends over 14 amino acids. CDR3 nucleotide sequence: TGTGCCAGCGGGGGGACAGGGGGCAAATACGAGCAGTACTTC. Amino acid sequence: CASGGTGGKYEQYF.

V gene TRBV18 combines with J gene TRBJ2-6; 9 nucleotides align to TRBD1. CDR1 is KGHSH, CDR2 LQKENI, per germline. The CDR3 is 17 amino acids. The trim removed 2 bases at V and 1 base at J, leaving 3 bases unmatched. As DNA, the CDR3 is TGTGCCAGCTCACCAGGGGGACAGGGTTCTGGGGCCAACGTCCTGACTTTC. Its protein is CASSPGGQGSGANVLTF.

This clone was seen more than once but under ten times. The chain couples TRBV18 to TRBJ1-2; 7 bases map to TRBD1. The CDR3 contains 15 residues. The germline CDR1 and CDR2 sequences are KGHSH and LQKENI. The V segment lost 0 bases and the J segment 1 base; nucleotides outside the gene matches: 2. The CDR3: CASSPPDRNNYGYTF. The CDR3, as DNA: TGTGCCAGCTCACCACCGGACAGGAATAACTATGGCTACACCTTC.

The chain links TRBV19 to TRBJ2-2, with a tentative D call TRBD1 (7 bases). V shed 3 bases and J shed 5 bases, with 13 bases lying between them. This CDR3 contains 15 residues. Germline V gene sequence: CDR1 LNHDA, CDR2 SQIVND (reference sequence). The CDR3 region has the DNA TGTGCCAGTAGTATTGGAGGGGGCAGGACCGGGGAGCTGTTTTTT. Translation gives CASSIGGGRTGELFF.

The chain combines TRBV5-1 with TRBJ1-2, with D unclear. Trimming stripped 4 bases from V and 5 bases from J, with 21 bases between. The CDR3 runs 16 residues. Germline V gene data show CDR1 as SGHRS and CDR2 as YFSETQ. The CDR3 spells CASSPSPGVAKYGYTF. Here the CDR3 DNA reads TGCGCCAGCAGCCCATCCCCGGGAGTCGCGAAATATGGCTACACCTTC.

The chain combines TRBV7-9 with TRBJ1-4, with 10 bases matching TRBD1. This CDR3 comprises 17 residues. CDR1 and CDR2 (germline): SEHNR, FQNEAQ (reference sequence). After removal of 3 bases from V and 7 bases from J, the junction contained 11 bases not matched to a gene. The CDR3 reads CASSFISLTGGFEKLFF. The CDR3, as DNA: TGTGCCAGCAGCTTCATCTCTTTGACAGGGGGCTTTGAAAAACTGTTTTTT.

This rearrangement joins TRBV7-9 to TRBJ1-1; TRBD1 agrees at 10 bases. The CDR3 runs 16 residues. With V trimmed by 4 bases and J by 4 bases, 9 bases remained unmatched. From germline, CDR1 is SEHNR and CDR2 FQNEAQ (reference sequence). CDR3 sequence reads: CASSSTDRGPRTEAFF. DNA of the CDR3: TGTGCCAGCAGCTCTACCGACAGGGGGCCGCGCACTGAAGCTTTCTTT.

This chain links TRBV6-4 with TRBJ2-1; D could derive from TRBD1 or TRBD2 (5 bases each). The CDR3 runs to 17 residues. Trimming took off 6 bases at V and 1 base at J, with 19 bases between the two ends. The germline CDR1 and CDR2 sequences are MRHNA and SNTAGT. Here the CDR3 DNA reads TGTGCCAGCAGCCTATTTACCGGGACGCATTCCTACAATGAGCAGTTCTTC. Its protein is CASSLFTGTHSYNEQFF.

The V gene is TRBV6-4, the J gene TRBJ1-2; TRBD1 agrees at 8 bases. The CDR3 sequence is 15 residues long. The germline V gene has CDR1 MRHNA and CDR2 SNTAGT. The trim removed 3 bases at V and 3 bases at J, leaving 6 bases unmatched. CDR3 DNA sequence: TGTGCCAGCAGTGATCGTGCAGGGGGCGACTATGGCTACACCTTC. This gives the protein CASSDRAGGDYGYTF.

V is TRBV5-1 and J is TRBJ2-1; D unresolved. The CDR3 is 17 residues long. V lost 0 bases, J lost 0 bases, and 13 bases lay in between. Germline V CDR1 and CDR2: SGHRS, YFSETQ. The CDR3 DNA sequence: TGCGCCAGCAGCTTGGTGGCAGGCTCCAGCTCCTACAATGAGCAGTTCTTC. This encodes CASSLVAGSSSYNEQFF.